Below are 28 T cell receptor beta chains sequenced from a single sample in a study of T cells in Graves' hyperthyroidism and ophthalmopathy. TCR beta CDR3 regions were amplified from RNA transcripts. HTBI primers drove first-round RT-PCR of the TCR CDR3. TCRdb itself ran the multiplex PCR reads through MiXCR, one entry per CDR3 protein. The sample includes approximately 600,000 distinct CDR3 sequences, less than 25% of them seen just once. Sequencing input: blood. The receptors originated from a man between 25 and 39 years old with Graves' ophthalmopathy.

J is TRBJ2-7 and V is TRBV3-1; 8 bases map to TRBD2. The CDR3 length is 20 residues. Germline trimming cut 1 base from V and 2 bases from J; bases unmatched to any gene: 19. Germline loops: CDR1 LGHDT, CDR2 YNNKEL (reference sequence). The CDR3 reads CASSQVSPPLLAELPYEQYF. CDR3 sequence (DNA): TGTGCCAGCAGCCAAGTAAGTCCCCCCCTACTAGCGGAGCTACCCTACGAGCAGTACTTC.

The V gene is TRBV2, the J gene TRBJ2-3; either TRBD1 or TRBD2 may supply D (7 bases each). V lost 7 bases and J 6 bases, leaving 20 bases between the germline ends. This CDR3 has 15 amino acids. CDR1 is SNHLY and CDR2 is FYNNEI in the germline V gene. The CDR3 protein is CASNADRVGGDTQYF. The CDR3 nucleotides read TGTGCCAGCAATGCCGACAGGGTGGGGGGGGATACGCAGTATTTT.

V usage is TRBV9 and J usage is TRBJ2-2; D may be TRBD2 (5 bases). Germline-derived CDR1 and CDR2 are SGDLS and YYNGEE. CDR3 length equals 17 residues. V was clipped by 0 bases and J by 1 base, with 13 bases between them. CDR3 residues: CASSVGRLAMNTGELFF. CDR3 DNA sequence: TGTGCCAGCAGCGTAGGTCGATTAGCGATGAACACCGGGGAGCTGTTTTTT.

The genes are TRBV29-1 and TRBJ1-1; 10 bases line up with TRBD1. Per the germline V gene, CDR1 is SQVTM and CDR2 is ANQGSEA. The CDR3 has 12 residues. The V gene end was trimmed by 8 bases and the J gene end by 6 bases; junction bases not matched to a gene: 6. Written as DNA, the CDR3 is TGCAGCTTTGCTGGGACAGGGGCTGAAGCTTTCTTT. Its translation: CSFAGTGAEAFF.

As concerns this clonotype: The junction departs from the called germline gene at one end, perhaps through a read error. V usage is TRBV4-1 and J usage is TRBJ2-3, with TRBD2 identical over 11 bases. CDR3 size: 16 residues. Germline lookup yields CDR1 MGHRA and CDR2 YSYEKL. The CDR3 region is CASGQLAGGSTDTQYF. CDR3 nucleotide sequence: TGCGCCAGCGGCCAATTAGCGGGAGGGAGCACAGATACGCAGTATTTT.

The chain is built from TRBV6-1 and TRBJ2-1; 7 positions match TRBD1. Germline CDR1 is MNHNS and CDR2 is SASEGT. The V segment lost 9 bases and the J segment 4 bases; nucleotides outside the gene matches: 9. The CDR3 has 14 amino acids. CDR3 bases: TGTGCCAGTCCAGGGGGTGAAGCTTACAATGAGCAGTTCTTC. This encodes CASPGGEAYNEQFF.

The chain combines TRBV4-2 with TRBJ2-7; D is unresolved. V was clipped by 1 base and J by 4 bases, with 8 bases between them. CDR1 is LGHNA and CDR2 is YNFKEQ in the germline V gene. This CDR3 has 13 amino acids. CDR3: CASSQGQIYEQYF. DNA for the CDR3: TGTGCCAGCAGCCAAGGGCAGATTTACGAGCAGTACTTC.

This clonotype was recorded a few times. The chain joins TRBV28 to TRBJ2-7; D unclear. The CDR3 is 16 amino acids. The V and J ends lost 4 bases and 1 base respectively, with 17 bases between them. Per germline, CDR1 MDHEN and CDR2 SYDVKM. CDR3 bases: TGTGCCAGCAGTTCTCCGACCCCCCCCGTGTCCTACGAGCAGTACTTC. The encoded protein is CASSSPTPPVSYEQYF.

The chain recombines TRBV6-1 with TRBJ1-1; no clear D. V dropped 4 bases and J dropped 0 bases, with 9 bases sitting between them. CDR1 is MNHNS and CDR2 is SASEGT in the germline V gene. The length of the CDR3 is 14 residues. CDR3 region: CASSVLRLNTEAFF. The CDR3 nucleotides read TGTGCCAGCAGTGTTCTGCGGCTGAACACTGAAGCTTTCTTT.

This clonotype was picked up many times. The rearrangement joins TRBV12-3 or TRBV12-4 to TRBJ1-1; no clear D. The CDR3 is 14 residues long. V was shortened by 6 bases and J by 0 bases, with 11 bases between the two germline ends. CDR3 protein: CASSEGYLNTEAFF. In DNA, the CDR3 is TGTGCCAGCAGCGAAGGGTACCTGAACACTGAAGCTTTCTTT.

This clonotype has a handful of counts. The chain couples TRBV9 to TRBJ1-6, with D perhaps matching TRBD1 (6 bases). The V gene lost 4 bases and the J gene lost 6 bases, with 20 bases spanning the gap. Looked up from germline, CDR1 is SGDLS and CDR2 is YYNGEE. The CDR3 extends over 17 amino acids. DNA for the CDR3: TGTGCCAGCAGCATGCCACGAGAGGGGGAGCCTAATTCACCCCTCCACTTT. Its translation is CASSMPREGEPNSPLHF.

This chain connects TRBV20-1 to TRBJ1-6, with 7 bases identical to TRBD1. The CDR3 runs 16 residues. Germline CDR1 and CDR2: DFQATT and SNEGSKA (reference sequence). Unmatched junction bases numbered 10, after V lost 2 bases and J lost 6 bases. CDR3 sequence (DNA): TGCAGTGCTAGAATTAGGGGGCGTATTTTTAATTCACCCCTCCACTTT. Its protein is CSARIRGRIFNSPLHF.

The genes are TRBV5-1 and TRBJ1-2; D is uncertain. Germline CDR1 and CDR2: SGHRS and YFSETQ. V shed 1 base and J shed 4 bases, with 14 bases lying between them. The CDR3 runs to 15 residues. For the CDR3, the DNA is TGCGCCAGCAGCTTGAACGATCAAAACCTCTATGGCTACACCTTC. This gives the protein CASSLNDQNLYGYTF. The whole variable domain, filled in from reference TRBV5-1 and TRBJ1-2, reads KAGVTQTPRYLIKTRGQQVTLSCSPISGHRSVSWYQQTPGQGLQFLFEYFSETQRNKGNFPGRFSGRQFSNSRSEMNVSTLELGDSALYLCASSLNDQNLYGYTFGSGTRLTVV.

This clonotype was counted at least ten times. This chain connects TRBV7-9 to TRBJ2-7; 7 nucleotides align to TRBD2. With 1 base clipped from V and 2 bases from J, the junction kept 2 bases outside the gene matches. Germline CDR1 and CDR2: SEHNR and FQNEAQ (reference sequence). This CDR3 is built from 14 residues. CDR3 coding DNA: TGTGCCAGCAGCTTAGAACGGGGGGCCTACGAGCAGTACTTC. Protein sequence: CASSLERGAYEQYF.

The chain joins TRBV19 to TRBJ1-1; no clear D gene. The V gene's germline CDR1 is LNHDA and CDR2 SQIVND (reference sequence). The CDR3 consists of 13 residues. Trimming stripped 6 bases from V and 6 bases from J, with 14 bases between. CDR3 DNA sequence: TGTGCCAGTAGGAGACAATATTTCTCTGAAGCTTTCTTT. Protein: CASRRQYFSEAFF.

The chain employs TRBV20-1 and TRBJ2-4; 9 bases map to TRBD2. The germline CDR1 and CDR2 sequences are DFQATT and SNEGSKA (reference sequence). With 5 bases clipped from V and 5 bases from J, the junction kept 7 bases outside the gene matches. The CDR3 totals 14 residues. The CDR3 region is CSAPLSGSQNIQYF. CDR3 in DNA: TGCAGTGCTCCCCTTAGCGGGAGCCAAAACATTCAGTACTTC.

The genes are TRBV6-1 and TRBJ2-2, with no clear D. The ends were cut back, 8 bases at V and 2 bases at J, with 9 bases in the middle. Germline V gene sequence: CDR1 MNHNS, CDR2 SASEGT. The CDR3 covers 13 residues. DNA of the CDR3: TGTGCCAGCCTACGGGTTAACACCGGGGAGCTGTTTTTT. It specifies CASLRVNTGELFF.

This clonotype was recorded many times. The J gene is TRBJ2-5, the V gene TRBV28, with 9 bases lining up with TRBD2. The CDR3 spans 13 residues. Germline V gene lookup returns CDR1 MDHEN and CDR2 SYDVKM. V lost 10 bases, J lost 5 bases, and 8 bases stayed unmatched. CDR3 nucleotides: TGTGCCACCACGGGACTAGCCGAGGAGACCCAGTACTTC. It translates to CATTGLAEETQYF. The full variable domain, completed using reference TRBV28 and TRBJ2-5, is DVKVTQSSRYLVKRTGEKVFLECVQDMDHENMFWYRQDPGLGLRLIYFSYDVKMKEKGDIPEGYSVSREKKERFSLILESASTNQTSMYLCATTGLAEETQYFGPGTRLLVL.

This clonotype came up many times. This sequence joins TRBV11-2 and TRBJ2-7, with D possibly TRBD1 on 5 matching bases. The CDR3 is 13 residues long. In germline, CDR1 is SGHAT, CDR2 FQNNGV. The V and J ends lost 1 base and 5 bases respectively, with 9 bases between them. The CDR3 DNA follows: TGTGCCAGCAGCTTAGTTCCAGGGAACGAGCAGTACTTC. Its translation: CASSLVPGNEQYF.

The chain combines TRBV27 with TRBJ1-4; D remains ambiguous. V gave up 5 bases and J gave up 6 bases, with 13 bases separating them. Per the germline V gene, CDR1 is MNHEY and CDR2 is SMNVEV (reference sequence). CDR3 length: 14 amino acids. The CDR3 spells CASSPVGYDEKLFF. In DNA, the CDR3 is TGTGCCAGCAGTCCCGTGGGGTACGATGAAAAACTGTTTTTT.

The gene calls are TRBV11-2 and TRBJ1-4, with unresolved D. Germline assignment: CDR1 SGHAT and CDR2 FQNNGV. CDR3 length: 15 residues. Trimming cost V 7 bases and J 8 bases, with 20 bases left between them. As DNA, the CDR3 is TGTGCCAGCACCCAAGGGATGGGCGTGAAAGAAAAACTGTTTTTT. It specifies CASTQGMGVKEKLFF.

The table lists this clonotype with many counts. The genes are TRBV12-3 or TRBV12-4 and TRBJ2-7, with D possibly matching TRBD1 (5 bases). The CDR3 contains 13 residues. V lost 8 bases to trimming and J lost 3 bases, with 14 bases between them. The CDR3 here is CASGGAGIYEQYF. The CDR3 nucleotides are TGTGCCAGCGGTGGCGCAGGGATCTACGAGCAGTACTTC.

This clonotype occurred many times. The rearrangement links TRBV7-2 to TRBJ2-5; TRBD2 aligns across 7 bases. V gave up 1 base and J gave up 5 bases; unmatched junction bases: 4. Germline assignment: CDR1 SGHTA and CDR2 FQGNSA. This CDR3 spans 14 amino acids. The CDR3 bases are TGTGCCAGCAGCTTAGATGGGGGGGAGGAGACCCAGTACTTC. This gives the protein CASSLDGGEETQYF.

The chain uses TRBV12-3 or TRBV12-4 and TRBJ1-1; weak D call: TRBD1 (5 bases). Trimming cost V 4 bases and J 4 bases, with 13 bases left between them. The CDR3 runs to 14 residues. The CDR3 is CASSSAGRRTEAFF. The CDR3, as DNA: TGTGCCAGCAGTTCAGCAGGGAGGCGCACTGAAGCTTTCTTT.

This rearrangement joins TRBV7-2 to TRBJ1-5, with D perhaps TRBD1 (6 bases). Germline values: CDR1 SGHTA, CDR2 FQGNSA. V was clipped by 1 base and J by 6 bases, with 13 bases between them. The CDR3 totals 15 residues. The DNA of the CDR3 is TGTGCCAGCAGCTTAGGGGGGCGCCTGGGTCAGCCCCAGCATTTT. Encoded protein: CASSLGGRLGQPQHF.

This clonotype was counted between two and nine times. V usage is TRBV29-1 and J usage is TRBJ1-4, with D uncertain. Germline lookup yields CDR1 SQVTM and CDR2 ANQGSEA. This CDR3 is built from 13 residues. V shed 4 bases and J shed 4 bases, with 10 bases lying between them. The CDR3, as DNA: TGCAGCGTTGCCCGGGGAAATAATGAAAAACTGTTTTTT. Protein: CSVARGNNEKLFF.

This clonotype was seen a handful of times. The CDR3 DNA reads as TGTGCCTGGCAGAGTGTGGGTAGCACCGAGCAGTACTTC. Residues: CAWQSVGSTEQYF. V is TRBV30 and J is TRBJ2-7; D gene ambiguous. V was shortened by 5 bases and J by 6 bases, with 17 bases between the two germline ends. Germline values: CDR1 GTSNPN, CDR2 SVGIG (reference sequence). The CDR3 consists of 13 residues.

The chain carries TRBV20-1 and TRBJ1-5; perhaps TRBD1 as D (5 bases). This CDR3 contains 18 residues. Germline V gene data show CDR1 as DFQATT and CDR2 as SNEGSKA (reference sequence). V lost 0 bases and J 3 bases, leaving 21 bases between the germline ends. The CDR3 sequence: CSARDGGGRRVYNQPQHF. DNA for the CDR3: TGCAGTGCTAGAGATGGGGGAGGGAGGAGGGTATACAATCAGCCCCAGCATTTT.